This T cell receptor beta chain is drawn from a study of blood T cell repertoires in COVID-19. TCRdb's table, derived via immunoSEQ multiplex PCR, lists solely in-frame clones and lacks some. The table has 250,000 to 300,000 clones, roughly 85% seen once. Sequenced material: PBMCs or T cells enriched from blood (not recorded which). The receptor comes from a woman between 45 and 60 years old who had recovered from COVID-19.

The DNA of the CDR3 is TGCGCCAGCAGTCCCCATCTGAACACTGAAGCTTTCTTT. Amino acids: CASSPHLNTEAFF. V usage is TRBV10-1 and J usage is TRBJ1-1; no reliable D call. The V end lost 5 bases, the J end lost 0 bases, and 7 bases lay between the germline ends. The germline gives CDR1 WNHNN, CDR2 SYGVQD (reference sequence). The CDR3 is 13 residues long.